The next 10 T cell receptor beta chains were all read from a single sample in a study of shared clonotypes between healthy human individuals. The protocol was immunoSEQ multiplex PCR, while the TCRdb copy is restricted to in-frame clones and leaves out a portion. The repertoire includes approximately 1.9 million clones, over 85% of them detected once, and around 1.7% sits in the top ten. CD45RO-negative cells were positively selected for CCR7, leaving out terminally differentiated effector memory CD45RA+ cells. Source material: naive CD8+ T cells from PBMCs. The origin of the receptors is a man between 18 and 35 years old in good health. Some clones in this sample may be carry-over from other donors' samples.

The chain joins TRBV5-5 to TRBJ1-1, with D maybe TRBD1 (6 bases). In germline, CDR1 is SGHKS, CDR2 YYEKEE (reference sequence). Trimming left V 4 bases short and J 10 bases short, with 14 bases between. The CDR3 runs 12 residues. CDR3 DNA sequence: TGTGCCAGCAGCAACAGGGAACAGGGAGCTTTCTTT. It encodes CASSNREQGAFF.

The rearrangement links TRBV9 to TRBJ2-7, with D perhaps matching TRBD2 (6 bases). The germline V and J ends were trimmed by 3 bases and 2 bases, with 18 bases remaining between them. The length of the CDR3 is 16 residues. The germline V gene encodes CDR1 SGDLS and CDR2 YYNGEE. The CDR3 DNA sequence: TGTGCCAGCAGCGCGCGAGCCGGGACTGTAGCCTACGAGCAGTACTTC. The encoded protein is CASSARAGTVAYEQYF.

This chain links TRBV25-1 with TRBJ1-1; 7 nucleotides agree with TRBD1. V lost 1 base to trimming and J lost 2 bases; unmatched junction nucleotides: 4. The CDR3 covers 15 residues. The germline V gene encodes CDR1 MGHDK and CDR2 SYGVNS. DNA of the CDR3: TGTGCCAGCAGTGAATTGCGGACAGGCAACACTGAAGCTTTCTTT. The encoded protein is CASSELRTGNTEAFF.

The rearrangement links TRBV11-2 to TRBJ2-5; weak D call: TRBD2 (5 bases). Germline CDR1 SGHAT, CDR2 FQNNGV. CDR3 size: 15 residues. The V end lost 5 bases, the J end lost 5 bases, and 18 bases lay between the germline ends. Here the CDR3 DNA reads TGTGCCAGCAGCCTGACGGCAGGCTGGGAGGAGACCCAGTACTTC. It is translated as CASSLTAGWEETQYF.

The chain employs TRBV30 and TRBJ2-1, with D possibly being TRBD2 (5 bases). The V end was cut by 2 bases, the J end by 5 bases, with 7 bases between. Germline V CDR1 and CDR2: GTSNPN, SVGIG (reference sequence). The CDR3 sequence is 12 residues long. The CDR3 is CAWSSGNNEQFF. The CDR3 DNA follows: TGTGCCTGGAGTTCGGGAAACAATGAGCAGTTCTTC.

The chain combines TRBV9 with TRBJ1-4; D is undetermined. Per the germline V gene, CDR1 is SGDLS and CDR2 is YYNGEE. Trimming stripped 4 bases from V and 5 bases from J, with 12 bases between. This CDR3 is 14 amino acids long. CDR3 sequence reads: CASSLSGNNEKLFF. The CDR3 nucleotides read TGTGCCAGCAGCCTCAGCGGGAACAATGAAAAACTGTTTTTT.

The chain links TRBV29-1 to TRBJ1-1, with D hard to call. Between the trimmed V and J ends, which lost 4 bases and 1 base, there was a span of 10 bases. The CDR3 extends over 13 amino acids. Per the germline V gene, CDR1 is SQVTM and CDR2 is ANQGSEA. CDR3 nucleotide sequence: TGCAGCGTTGGGCGGGGAGGGAACACTGAAGCTTTCTTT. It specifies CSVGRGGNTEAFF.

The V gene is TRBV11-2, the J gene TRBJ2-1; the D is unclear. CDR1 and CDR2 from the germline V gene are SGHAT and FQNNGV. The ends were cut back, 3 bases at V and 7 bases at J, with 7 bases in the middle. The CDR3 loop spans 12 amino acids. The CDR3 bases are TGTGCCAGCAGCTTTTTGGAGAATGAGCAGTTCTTC. It is translated as CASSFLENEQFF.

This chain links TRBV9 with TRBJ1-1, with D possibly being TRBD1 (5 bases). Between the trimmed V and J ends, which lost 0 bases and 1 base, there was a span of 10 bases. The CDR3 runs to 15 residues. CDR1 SGDLS and CDR2 YYNGEE come from the germline V gene. CDR3 amino acids: CASSVDRGPNTEAFF. CDR3 coding DNA: TGTGCCAGCAGCGTAGATCGGGGCCCGAACACTGAAGCTTTCTTT.

The rearrangement uses TRBV27 and TRBJ2-7; D might be TRBD1 (5 bases). V gave up 8 bases and J gave up 0 bases, with 14 bases separating them. Germline lookup yields CDR1 MNHEY and CDR2 SMNVEV (reference sequence). CDR3 length: 14 amino acids. This chain's CDR3 is CASGTLGASYEQYF. In nucleotides, the CDR3 is TGTGCCAGCGGCACCTTAGGGGCCTCCTACGAGCAGTACTTC.